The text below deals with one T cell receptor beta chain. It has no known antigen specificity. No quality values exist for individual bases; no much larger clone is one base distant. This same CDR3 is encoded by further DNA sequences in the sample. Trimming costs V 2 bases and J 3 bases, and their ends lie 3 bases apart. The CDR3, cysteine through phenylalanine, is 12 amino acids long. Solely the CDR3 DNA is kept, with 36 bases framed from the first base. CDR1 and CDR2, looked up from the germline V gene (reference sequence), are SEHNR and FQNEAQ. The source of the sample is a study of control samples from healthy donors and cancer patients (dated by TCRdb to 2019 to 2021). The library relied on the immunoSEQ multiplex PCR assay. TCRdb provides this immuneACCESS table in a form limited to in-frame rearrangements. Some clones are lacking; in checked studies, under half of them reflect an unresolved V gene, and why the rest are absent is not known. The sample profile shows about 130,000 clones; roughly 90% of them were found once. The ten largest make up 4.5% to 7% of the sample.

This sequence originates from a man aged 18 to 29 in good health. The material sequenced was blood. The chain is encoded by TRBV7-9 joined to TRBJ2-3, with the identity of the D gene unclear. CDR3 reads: CASSLLTDTQYF. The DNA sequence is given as TGTGCCAGCAGCTTATTGACAGATACGCAGTATTTT.